A single TCR beta chain is shown here with its context. The target antigen is unknown. Looked up from germline, CDR1 is SEHNR and CDR2 is FQNEAQ (reference sequence). V was pared by 1 base and J by 0 bases, with 8 bases between. This CDR3 contains 15 residues. The donors formed part of the roughly 120-subject validation cohort, distinct from the roughly 600-subject first cohort. Method: immunoSEQ multiplex PCR; TCRdb's copy keeps in-frame clones and lacks some. Of about 360,000 clones in the sample, 86% were seen once. The data were obtained in a study of cytomegalovirus exposure and HLA in healthy donors. Study-wide results and limits: In vitro testing confirmed a few CMV-associated chains as specific for CMV antigens.

The origin of this receptor is a woman aged 18 to 35 in good health and CMV-seronegative. Material for sequencing was PBMCs. The chain combines TRBV7-9 with TRBJ2-3; D is perhaps TRBD1 (6 bases). The CDR3 DNA reads TGTGCCAGCAGCTTAGGGGGGCTGAGCACAGATACGCAGTATTTT. This sequence encodes CASSLGGLSTDTQYF.